This TCR beta chain was retrieved from a study of monozygotic twins with inflammatory bowel disease. The CDR3 length is 15 residues. In germline, CDR1 is SGHDT, CDR2 YYEEEE. TCRdb reprocessed the 5' RACE reads and reports one entry per CDR3 protein, with no DNA. Here the sample table reports about 160,000 distinct CDR3 sequences. This rearrangement joins TRBV5-6 to TRBJ1-5; there is no DNA to check the TCRdb D call of TRBD1. The sample consisted of blood. The TCR comes from a human donor with ulcerative colitis or Crohn's disease, or a healthy co-twin of an affected twin (not recorded which). The CDR3 loop is CASSLAGDGNQPQHF.